This TCR beta chain originates from a study of blood T cell repertoires in COVID-19. Assay used: immunoSEQ multiplex PCR; TCRdb lists only in-frame clones, some missing. There are hundreds of thousands of clones in the sample; 70% to 90% occur only once, and about 14% lies in the top ten. In assigning cohorts, the study relied on participant-reported clinical history. Recovered Cohort 3 donors showed two negative PCRs, clearance, or symptom resolution. This TCR derives from a man between 18 and 29 years old who had recovered from COVID-19. The sample taken for sequencing was PBMCs or T cells enriched from blood (not recorded which).

This chain's CDR3 is CASSFRTGGNTIYF. The CDR3 DNA reads TGTGCCAGCAGTTTTAGGACAGGAGGAAACACCATATATTTT. V is TRBV28 and J is TRBJ1-3; 7 positions agree with TRBD1. The CDR3 has 14 residues. Trimming at V came to 3 bases and at J to 4 bases, leaving 3 bases not matched to a gene. Per germline, CDR1 MDHEN and CDR2 SYDVKM. Filled out from reference TRBV28 and TRBJ1-3, the complete variable domain reads DVKVTQSSRYLVKRTGEKVFLECVQDMDHENMFWYRQDPGLGLRLIYFSYDVKMKEKGDIPEGYSVSREKKERFSLILESASTNQTSMYLCASSFRTGGNTIYFGEGSWLTVV.